This T cell receptor (beta chain) was sequenced in a study of response to subunit inactivated influenza vaccine. Study-level results: Every seasonal influenza vaccination brings in few new T cells, the authors suggested.

A remark on this clonotype: Its antigen is not identified.

The length of the CDR3 is 14 residues. Trimming removed 6 bases from V and 1 base from J; junction bases left unmatched: 5. Germline-derived CDR1 and CDR2 are SNHLY and FYNNEI. Each CDR3 protein is one row after TCRdb ran MiXCR on the RT-PCR reads. The top ten hold roughly 10% of the sample, which has more than 700,000 distinct CDR3 sequences, approximately 21% seen once. This sequence was found in a man in his forties or fifties who received an inactivated influenza vaccine. The sample was PBMCs from blood, taken 5 days after vaccination. The J gene is TRBJ2-5, the V gene TRBV2; 7 bases fit TRBD1. CDR3 region: CASRADRSQETQYF. DNA for the CDR3: TGTGCCAGCAGGGCGGACAGGTCCCAAGAGACCCAGTACTTC.